The subject of this entry is one T cell receptor (beta chain). Genomic DNA belonging to each subset was distributed in equal measure over several immunoSEQ plates. Replicate PCRs for sorted subsets used approximately 190 ng DNA; this equaled 25,000 to 30,000 T cell genomes. Original data processing: Junction-only immunoSEQ data arrived without quality scores, meaning filtering differed. The repertoire was sequenced with immunoSEQ multiplex PCR; TCRdb's copy has only in-frame clones and lacks some. V and J calls and clone size follow that table, whereas D and trimming were derived from the DNA. Altogether some 2,100,000 clones are present, about 94% being singletons, with the ten largest covering roughly 0.13%. This sample was included in a study of shared clonotypes between healthy human individuals. As for the study in general: Aged 18 to 49, the donors were a couple of women and a few men.

The CDR3 loop spans 15 amino acids. In germline, CDR1 is SNHLY, CDR2 FYNNEI. Trimming removed 4 bases from V and 4 bases from J; junction bases left unmatched: 2. The rearrangement uses TRBV2 and TRBJ1-4; the match to TRBD1 covers 11 bases. The TCR originated in a man aged 18 to 35 in good health. The sequenced sample was naive CD4+ T cells sorted from blood. As for subset: CD45RA+ positively selected. CDR3 coding DNA: TGTGCCAGCAGTGCCGGGACAGGGGGTAATGAAAAACTGTTTTTT. Translating it yields CASSAGTGGNEKLFF.